Detailed here is one T cell receptor beta chain. The CDR3 is 13 amino acids. The J segment lost 4 bases and the V segment lost 5 bases, leaving 4 bases of the junction unmatched. Germline V gene sequence: CDR1 MGHDK, CDR2 SYGVNS. The data derive from a study of blood T cell repertoires in COVID-19. Study information: From the United States, Italy and Spain came samples of acute and convalescent COVID-19. Sample material is recorded as cDNA or gDNA derived from T cells, B-cell-depleted T cells, or PBMCs.

Original processing methods: Reference gene primer amplification yielded estimated nucleated cell counts. TCRdb's table, derived via immunoSEQ multiplex PCR, lists solely in-frame clones and lacks some. V and J calls and clone size come straight from that table; D and trimming were deduced from the DNA. Of 68,000 or so clones listed, around three quarters are singletons. The sample comprised peripheral blood. The chain combines TRBV25-1 with TRBJ2-5; TRBD1 aligns across 7 bases. The receptor was derived from a human donor in a cohort sampled during active COVID-19. Written as DNA, the CDR3 is TGTGCCAGCAGTCACCGGACAGGAGAGACCCAGTACTTC. The encoded protein is CASSHRTGETQYF.